These 27 T cell receptor beta chains were all obtained from the same sample, sequenced in a study of cytomegalovirus exposure and HLA in healthy donors. Both 60 Vbeta primers and 13 Jbeta primers went into the PCR. The repertoire was sequenced with immunoSEQ multiplex PCR; TCRdb's copy has only in-frame clones and lacks some. The data contain more than 200,000 clones, about 75% of them singletons. Sequencing was done on a sample of PBMCs. These receptors all come from a male donor in good health and CMV-seronegative.

This clone was seen only a few times. This chain connects TRBV7-2 to TRBJ1-1; D is possibly TRBD1 (6 bases). The CDR3 contains 15 residues. V was cut by 5 bases and J by 2 bases, with 15 bases left in between. Germline V lookup: CDR1 SGHTA, CDR2 FQGNSA. CDR3 amino acids: CASSQRGKSNTEAFF. The CDR3 nucleotides read TGTGCCAGCAGCCAGAGGGGGAAATCCAACACTGAAGCTTTCTTT.

The V gene is TRBV7-8, the J gene TRBJ2-1, with D uncertain. Germline CDR1 and CDR2: SGHVS and FQNEAQ. The CDR3 has 15 residues. V lost 1 base to trimming and J lost 2 bases, with 9 bases between them. The CDR3 region is CASSLEAGPYNEQFF. The DNA of the CDR3 is TGTGCCAGCAGCTTAGAGGCTGGGCCCTACAATGAGCAGTTCTTC.

This clone was picked up a small number of times. The chain has TRBV28 and TRBJ1-2; 10 bases match TRBD1. This CDR3 has 16 residues. Germline-derived CDR1 and CDR2 are MDHEN and SYDVKM. V was pared by 3 bases and J by 5 bases, with 9 bases of the junction left unmatched. The chain's CDR3 is CASSFTRTGGGYGYTF. The CDR3 DNA follows: TGTGCCAGCAGTTTTACCCGGACAGGGGGGGGGTATGGCTACACCTTC.

The genes are TRBV28 and TRBJ2-1; 8 bases are a match to TRBD2. The CDR3 sequence is 15 residues long. The V segment lost 3 bases and the J segment 6 bases; nucleotides outside the gene matches: 7. CDR1 is MDHEN and CDR2 is SYDVKM in the germline V gene. CDR3 protein: CASSFVGLVGNEQFF. CDR3 DNA: TGTGCCAGCAGTTTTGTGGGACTAGTCGGCAATGAGCAGTTCTTC.

Here the CDR3 reads CASSAEGASNTEAFF. The CDR3 bases are TGTGCCAGCAGCGCCGAGGGGGCGTCGAACACTGAAGCTTTCTTT. The J gene is TRBJ1-1, the V gene TRBV9; 7 nucleotides match TRBD1. Trimming took 3 bases from V and 1 from J; bases not matched to a gene: 6. The length of the CDR3 is 15 residues. Per germline, CDR1 SGDLS and CDR2 YYNGEE.

The CDR3 sequence: CSVEVLVHDRYYEQYF. CDR3 DNA sequence: TGCAGCGTTGAAGTCCTTGTTCACGACAGATACTACGAGCAGTACTTC. This chain uses TRBV29-1 with TRBJ2-7; D may be TRBD1 (5 bases). Trimming cost V 1 base and J 3 bases, with 19 bases left between them. This CDR3 region has 16 residues. CDR1 is SQVTM, CDR2 ANQGSEA, per germline.

This chain uses TRBV5-4 with TRBJ2-6; D is undetermined. Germline V CDR1 and CDR2: SGHNT, YYREEE (reference sequence). V lost 0 bases and J lost 0, with 10 bases in between. CDR3 length: 17 residues. CDR3 bases: TGTGCCAGCAGCTTGGTAGTCGGAGCCTCTGGGGCCAACGTCCTGACTTTC. It is translated as CASSLVVGASGANVLTF.

This chain uses TRBV19 with TRBJ1-2; D call uncertain. The CDR3 consists of 13 residues. With 3 bases removed from V and 2 bases from J, the gap between germline ends came to 7 bases. The germline CDR1 and CDR2 sequences are LNHDA and SQIVND (reference sequence). CDR3 nucleotide sequence: TGTGCCAGTAGTATTCAGGAAAACTATGGCTACACCTTC. It specifies CASSIQENYGYTF.

The chain carries TRBV27 and TRBJ2-3; TRBD2 aligns across 11 bases. Unmatched junction bases numbered 3, after V lost 5 bases and J lost 5 bases. Germline values: CDR1 MNHEY, CDR2 SMNVEV (reference sequence). The CDR3 has 14 residues. The CDR3 DNA follows: TGTGCCAGCAGTATAGGACTAGCGGGAGATACGCAGTATTTT. It codes for CASSIGLAGDTQYF.

In this sample, this clone turned up once. V is TRBV10-3 and J is TRBJ1-5, with D tentatively TRBD1 (5 bases). Per the germline V gene, CDR1 is ENHRY and CDR2 is SYGVKD. Trimming shortened V by 0 bases and J by 5 bases, and 14 bases separated the two germline ends. The length of the CDR3 is 16 residues. In nucleotides, the CDR3 is TGTGCCATCAGTGAGTCGACTGGCAGGGTGGATCAGCCCCAGCATTTT. Its translation is CAISESTGRVDQPQHF.

V usage is TRBV7-9 and J usage is TRBJ1-4, with D unclear. The germline V gene encodes CDR1 SEHNR and CDR2 FQNEAQ (reference sequence). Trimming stripped 2 bases from V and 5 bases from J, with 9 bases between. CDR3 length: 14 amino acids. The CDR3 is CASSLSPRNEKLFF. The CDR3 bases are TGTGCCAGCAGCTTATCACCCAGAAATGAAAAACTGTTTTTT.

The rearrangement joins TRBV12-5 to TRBJ1-2; possibly TRBD1 for D (5 bases). The CDR3 covers 14 residues. Trimming cost V 7 bases and J 4 bases, with 16 bases left between them. CDR1 LGHNT and CDR2 FRNRAP come from the germline V gene. The CDR3 protein is CASVRGGGIYGYTF. As DNA, the CDR3 is TGTGCTAGTGTTCGGGGGGGAGGTATCTATGGCTACACCTTC.

This clone has a handful of counts. The CDR3 DNA reads TGTGCCAGCAGTGAAGGCAGGGGAGAAGCTTTCTTT. The encoded protein is CASSEGRGEAFF. This chain links TRBV2 with TRBJ1-1, with D perhaps TRBD1 (6 bases). In germline, CDR1 is SNHLY, CDR2 FYNNEI. With 1 base removed from V and 8 bases from J, the gap between germline ends came to 8 bases. The length of the CDR3 is 12 residues.

This clone was recorded a few times. The chain employs TRBV9 and TRBJ2-1, with 10 bases identical to TRBD2. This CDR3 spans 16 amino acids. Germline V gives CDR1 SGDLS, CDR2 YYNGEE. V shed 0 bases and J 8 bases; nucleotides not matched to a gene: 8. The CDR3 DNA reads TGTGCCAGCAGCGTAGCGAGCGGGAGGGCCGTTGATGAGCAGTTCTTC. The encoded protein is CASSVASGRAVDEQFF.

V is TRBV21-1 and J is TRBJ1-5. TRBV21-1 counts as a pseudogene. The CDR3 length is 15 residues. The chain's CDR3 is CASSKDRRGNQPQHF. DNA for the CDR3: TGTGCCAGCAGCAAAGACCGGAGGGGCAATCAGCCCCAGCATTTT.

The chain combines TRBV5-1 with TRBJ2-1, with 10 bases lining up with TRBD1. The CDR3 length is 16 residues. Germline V gene data show CDR1 as SGHRS and CDR2 as YFSETQ. The J segment lost 6 bases and the V segment lost 0 bases, leaving 6 bases of the junction unmatched. Written as DNA, the CDR3 is TGCGCCAGCAGCTTGGCCGGACAGGGGGGACGCAATGAGCAGTTCTTC. Translated, it gives CASSLAGQGGRNEQFF.

The V gene is TRBV7-2, the J gene TRBJ1-6; the D gene is possibly TRBD1 (5 bases). V lost 1 base and J 7 bases, leaving 11 bases between the germline ends. The germline V gene has CDR1 SGHTA and CDR2 FQGNSA. The CDR3 consists of 15 residues. DNA of the CDR3: TGTGCCAGCAGCTTAGTGGGAGGGGTCAATTCACCCCTCCACTTT. Translating it yields CASSLVGGVNSPLHF.

The J gene is TRBJ1-1, the V gene TRBV7-6; D is undetermined. Looked up from germline, CDR1 is SGHVS and CDR2 is FNYEAQ. V was pared by 5 bases and J by 0 bases, with 7 bases between. The CDR3 extends over 13 amino acids. This CDR3 is CASSTQMNTEAFF. In DNA, the CDR3 is TGTGCCAGCAGCACACAGATGAACACTGAAGCTTTCTTT.

The J gene is TRBJ2-5, the V gene TRBV9; unclear D gene. Germline V gene data show CDR1 as SGDLS and CDR2 as YYNGEE. The CDR3 spans 14 residues. Trimming cost V 0 bases and J 2 bases, with 8 bases left between them. The CDR3 DNA is TGTGCCAGCAGCGTAGGGGCAGTACAAGAGACCCAGTACTTC. This encodes CASSVGAVQETQYF.

The J gene is TRBJ1-3, the V gene TRBV5-5; D call uncertain. Germline loops: CDR1 SGHKS, CDR2 YYEKEE (reference sequence). The CDR3 has 18 amino acids. Trimming removed 0 bases from V and 0 bases from J, with 16 bases in between. The CDR3 protein is CASSLGLLFPSSGNTIYF. In nucleotides, the CDR3 is TGTGCCAGCAGCTTGGGACTCCTTTTTCCGAGCTCTGGAAACACCATATATTTT.

This sequence joins TRBV6-5 and TRBJ2-2, with D perhaps TRBD1 (6 bases). Trimming removed 3 bases from V and 2 bases from J, with 13 bases in between. Germline lookup yields CDR1 MNHEY and CDR2 SVGAGI. The CDR3 covers 16 residues. Here the CDR3 DNA reads TGTGCCAGCAGTTATACGACAGGCGTTAACACCGGGGAGCTGTTTTTT. Protein product: CASSYTTGVNTGELFF.

The V and J genes are TRBV7-9 and TRBJ1-2; 8 bases fit TRBD1. The CDR3 sequence is 14 residues long. The ends lost 6 bases at V and 4 bases at J; junction bases unmatched: 7. Germline V gives CDR1 SEHNR, CDR2 FQNEAQ (reference sequence). Here the CDR3 DNA reads TGTGCCAGCAGAAAGGGACAGGAGTCCTATGGCTACACCTTC. This codes for CASRKGQESYGYTF. The full variable domain, in which reference TRBV7-9 and TRBJ1-2 provide the parts outside the CDR3, is DTGVSQNPRHKITKRGQNVTFRCDPISEHNRLYWYRQTLGQGPEFLTYFQNEAQLEKSRLLSDRFSAERPKGSFSTLEIQRTEQGDSAMYLCASRKGQESYGYTFGSGTRLTVV.

The J gene is TRBJ2-7, the V gene TRBV5-1; D remains ambiguous. CDR1 and CDR2 (germline): SGHRS, YFSETQ. The CDR3 extends over 14 amino acids. V gave up 3 bases and J gave up 5 bases, with 15 bases separating them. CDR3 amino acids: CASSWRGSENEQYF. CDR3 in DNA: TGCGCCAGCAGCTGGCGAGGTAGTGAGAACGAGCAGTACTTC.

This clone was observed once. The chain employs TRBV25-1 and TRBJ1-4; TRBD1 agrees at 7 bases. The CDR3 is made up of 17 amino acids. Trimming at V came to 3 bases and at J to 5 bases, leaving 12 bases not matched to a gene. Per the germline V gene, CDR1 is MGHDK and CDR2 is SYGVNS. The CDR3 nucleotides read TGTGCCAGCAGTGACCCACCCTCACAGGGGACCAATGAAAAACTGTTTTTT. Protein sequence: CASSDPPSQGTNEKLFF.

This clone appeared once. This chain links TRBV5-4 with TRBJ2-1; D not certain. CDR1 and CDR2 (germline): SGHNT, YYREEE (reference sequence). The CDR3 consists of 11 residues. Trimming left V 4 bases short and J 6 bases short, with 5 bases between. The chain's CDR3 is CASSVSNEQFF. Written as DNA, the CDR3 is TGTGCCAGCAGCGTCAGCAATGAGCAGTTCTTC.

A few counts support this clone. This rearrangement joins TRBV7-9 to TRBJ2-2; no definite D call. The CDR3 is made up of 14 amino acids. Germline CDR1 reads SEHNR; CDR2 reads FQNEAQ (reference sequence). The V end lost 2 bases, the J end lost 2 bases, and 6 bases lay between the germline ends. For the CDR3, the DNA is TGTGCCAGCAGCTTATTGACTAACACCGGGGAGCTGTTTTTT. This gives the protein CASSLLTNTGELFF. The variable domain in full, with the rest retrieved from reference TRBV7-9 and TRBJ2-2, is DTGVSQNPRHKITKRGQNVTFRCDPISEHNRLYWYRQTLGQGPEFLTYFQNEAQLEKSRLLSDRFSAERPKGSFSTLEIQRTEQGDSAMYLCASSLLTNTGELFFGEGSRLTVL.

V usage is TRBV28 and J usage is TRBJ1-2; 7 bases agree with TRBD1. This CDR3 is 14 amino acids long. V was clipped by 2 bases and J by 6 bases; unmatched bases: 6. Per the germline V gene, CDR1 is MDHEN and CDR2 is SYDVKM. CDR3 residues: CASSLIQGRDGYTF. The CDR3 nucleotides are TGTGCCAGCAGTTTAATACAGGGGCGGGATGGCTACACCTTC.